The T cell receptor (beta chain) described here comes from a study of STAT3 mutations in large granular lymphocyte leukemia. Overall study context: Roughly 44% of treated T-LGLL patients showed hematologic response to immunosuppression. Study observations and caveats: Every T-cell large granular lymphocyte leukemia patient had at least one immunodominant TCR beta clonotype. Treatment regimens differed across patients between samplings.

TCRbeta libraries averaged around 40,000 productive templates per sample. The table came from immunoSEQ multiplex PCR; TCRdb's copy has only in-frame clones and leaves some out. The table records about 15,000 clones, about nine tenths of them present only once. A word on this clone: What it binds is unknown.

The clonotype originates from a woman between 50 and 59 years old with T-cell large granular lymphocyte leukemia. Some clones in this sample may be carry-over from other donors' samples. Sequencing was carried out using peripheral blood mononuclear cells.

The CDR3 region has the DNA TGTGCCAGCAGTTCCTCGGCCGCGAGCTCTAACTATGGCTACACCTTC. Amino acid sequence: CASSSSAASSNYGYTF. The chain employs TRBV28 and TRBJ1-2; D is unclear. Trimming cost V 4 bases and J 0 bases, with 15 bases left between them. The CDR3 runs to 16 residues. Germline CDR1 MDHEN, CDR2 SYDVKM.